This TCR beta chain was obtained from a study of read filtering for tumor transcriptome and immune sequencing. About the study: R-ISS stage counts were eight or nine for I, approximately 15 for II, 7 for III. Whole-transcriptome libraries were prepared after DNase treatment. Study results and caveats: In IR-seq, single-read clonotypes were approximately 79% of clonotypes but around 3.5% of reads. IR-seq and RNA-seq agreed better without single-read clonotypes.

The CDR3 is 14 residues long. Germline CDR1 is LNHDA and CDR2 is SQIVND (reference sequence). V was clipped by 7 bases and J by 6 bases; unmatched bases: 7. In its sample, this clonotype was seen many times. Its antigen is undetermined. The library was built from around 400 ng RNA with molecular barcoded adaptors for alpha/delta and beta/gamma chains. One entry per CDR3 protein, called by TCRdb with MiXCR from the reads. Here the sample spans 5,500 to 6,000 distinct CDR3 sequences, around 20% being singletons. Source material: a population of CD138-negative cells sorted from bone marrow. V usage is TRBV19 and J usage is TRBJ2-1, with TRBD1 matching over 9 bases. The sequence was collected from a donor at least 40 years old with multiple myeloma. The CDR3 spells CASTWDRAGNEQFF. In DNA form, the CDR3 reads TGTGCCAGTACCTGGGACAGGGCAGGCAATGAGCAGTTCTTC.